This T cell receptor beta chain was recorded in a study of blood T cell repertoires in COVID-19. Overall study context: Researchers got acute and convalescent COVID-19 samples from the United States, Italy and Spain.

Everyone who took part was about 18 to 90 years old, and they came from about 25 US areas. The study assigned cohorts using participant-reported clinical history. This clone was observed a single time. Measured with immunoSEQ multiplex PCR; TCRdb has only the in-frame clones, and not every one. This sample carries hundreds of thousands of clones, around nine tenths of them seen once, and the ten largest clones take roughly a tenth. Sequencing was done on a sample of PBMCs or T cells enriched from blood (not recorded which). This TCR came from a woman in her thirties or forties who had recovered from COVID-19.

The CDR3 DNA reads as TGTGCCAGCAGTTTATCAAGACAGGGGGCAGACGAGCAGTACTTC. Translation gives CASSLSRQGADEQYF. The chain uses TRBV28 and TRBJ2-7, with 10 bases aligning to TRBD1. Losses at the gene ends were 1 base for V and 5 bases for J; bases not matched to a gene: 5. Per the germline V gene, CDR1 is MDHEN and CDR2 is SYDVKM. This CDR3 has 15 residues. The full variable domain, in which reference TRBV28 and TRBJ2-7 provide the parts outside the CDR3, is DVKVTQSSRYLVKRTGEKVFLECVQDMDHENMFWYRQDPGLGLRLIYFSYDVKMKEKGDIPEGYSVSREKKERFSLILESASTNQTSMYLCASSLSRQGADEQYFGPGTRLTVT.